The rows below give T cell receptor beta chains drawn from one sample of a study of blood T cell repertoires in COVID-19. Libraries were prepared by immunoSEQ multiplex PCR; TCRdb keeps only in-frame clonotypes and omits some of them. This sample has just under 350,000 clones, with approximately 91% found just once. Sequences were obtained from peripheral blood. The source of these receptors is a woman aged 65 to 85 with COVID-19, enrolled during active disease. CDR3s include the opening cysteine and the closing phenylalanine or tryptophan. D genes are given only for firm matches. Only some rows state a clone size, as once, few, many or a class for expanded clones.

clone_size d_call j_call v_call cdr3_aa cdr3_nt
. . TRBJ2-7 TRBV5-5 CASRDSPYEQYF TGTGCCAGCAGGGACAGCCCCTACGAGCAGTACTTC
. . TRBJ1-3 TRBV6-6 CASSLGVGNTIYF TGTGCCAGCAGTTTAGGGGTCGGAAACACCATATATTTT
. . TRBJ2-3 TRBV7-7 CASSLGVAGDTQYF TGTGCCAGCAGCTTAGGCGTGGCCGGGGATACGCAGTATTTT
. TRBD1 TRBJ1-2 TRBV5-1 CASSLGPGTGDAGYTF TGCGCCAGCAGCTTGGGCCCCGGGACAGGGGACGCTGGCTACACCTTC
. TRBD1 TRBJ1-5 TRBV19 CASRKSGTGGYQPQHF TGTGCCAGTAGGAAGTCCGGGACAGGGGGCTACCAGCCCCAGCATTTT
. TRBD2 TRBJ2-2 TRBV28 CASSSGTSGGVTGELFF TGTGCCAGCAGTTCGGGGACTAGCGGGGGGGTCACCGGGGAGCTGTTTTTT
. . TRBJ1-1 TRBV11-2 CASSLVMDTWSTEAFF TGTGCCAGCAGCTTAGTGATGGACACCTGGAGCACTGAAGCTTTCTTT
. . TRBJ2-5 TRBV2 CASSEGGGSQETQYF TGTGCCAGCAGTGAAGGGGGGGGCTCTCAAGAGACCCAGTACTTC
. . TRBJ1-4 TRBV10-3 CAISDRVSEKLFF TGTGCCATCAGCGATCGGGTAAGTGAAAAACTGTTTTTT
. . TRBJ1-2 TRBV3-1/TRBV3-2 CASSQYNRDGYTF TGTGCCAGCAGCCAATACAACAGGGATGGCTACACCTTC
. TRBD1 TRBJ1-2 TRBV5-4 CASSGQQGNYGYTF TGTGCCAGCAGCGGACAACAGGGGAACTATGGCTACACCTTC
. TRBD1 TRBJ1-2 TRBV27 CASSLSGQGRGYTF TGTGCCAGCAGTTTATCGGGACAGGGGCGCGGCTACACCTTC
. . TRBJ1-5 TRBV12-3/TRBV12-4 CASRSGRQPQHF TGTGCCAGCAGATCGGGAAGGCAGCCCCAGCATTTT
once TRBD1 TRBJ1-2 TRBV5-6 CASSMGQGLNGYTF TGTGCCAGCAGCATGGGACAGGGTCTCAACGGCTACACCTTC
once . TRBJ2-2 TRBV5-1 CASSLKERGNTGELFF TGCGCCAGCAGCTTGAAGGAAAGAGGGAACACCGGGGAGCTGTTTTTT
. TRBD1 TRBJ1-6 TRBV30 CAWSVRQTGDHPLHF TGTGCCTGGAGTGTACGACAGACAGGGGATCACCCCCTCCACTTT
few TRBD1 TRBJ1-3 TRBV19 CASTGQFSGNTIYF TGTGCCAGCACGGGACAGTTCTCTGGAAACACCATATATTTT
. . TRBJ1-1 TRBV21-1 CASILDRTNTEAFF TGTGCCAGCATCTTGGACAGGACCAACACTGAAGCTTTCTTT
. TRBD2 TRBJ2-3 TRBV13 CASSSSGGSDTQYF TGTGCCAGCAGCTCTAGCGGGGGGTCAGATACGCAGTATTTT
few . TRBJ1-2 TRBV2 CATSDRGYGYTF TGTGCCACCTCAGATCGCGGCTATGGCTACACCTTC
. . TRBJ2-3 TRBV29-1 CSVDPGEDTQYF TGCAGCGTGGACCCAGGGGAAGATACGCAGTATTTT
. TRBD1 TRBJ1-4 TRBV30 CAWSPGQGHEKLFF TGTGCCTGGAGCCCGGGACAGGGCCATGAAAAACTGTTTTTT
once . TRBJ1-6 TRBV19 CASSPAGHGNSPLHF TGTGCCAGTAGTCCCGCGGGCCATGGTAATTCACCCCTCCACTTT
. . TRBJ1-6 TRBV9 CASSVGGDNSPLHF TGTGCCAGCAGCGTAGGAGGAGATAATTCACCCCTCCACTTT
. . TRBJ2-1 TRBV7-2 CASSSPLDSGEQFF TGTGCCAGCAGCTCGCCTCTCGATTCAGGCGAGCAGTTCTTC
. TRBD2 TRBJ2-7 TRBV7-2 CASSLRTSGVYEQYF TGTGCCAGCAGCTTAAGGACTAGCGGGGTTTACGAGCAGTACTTC
. TRBD1 TRBJ1-1 TRBV19 CASGTGGNTEAFF TGTGCCAGTGGGACAGGGGGAAACACTGAAGCTTTCTTT
. . TRBJ2-2 TRBV6-5 CASSYSGQATGELFF TGTGCCAGCAGTTACTCGGGACAAGCCACCGGGGAGCTGTTTTTT
few TRBD2 TRBJ2-3 TRBV24-1 CATMGLARGGATDTQYF TGTGCCACCATGGGACTAGCACGGGGAGGAGCCACAGATACGCAGTATTTT
. . TRBJ1-1 TRBV5-1 CASSLVAGMNTEAFF TGCGCCAGCAGCTTGGTGGCAGGGATGAACACTGAAGCTTTCTTT
. . TRBJ1-2 TRBV21-1 CASSQTPRQHQDYGYTF TGTGCCAGCAGTCAAACCCCGCGGCAGCACCAAGACTATGGCTACACCTTC